The text below deals with one T cell receptor beta chain. The sample originates from a study of OX40 agonist ivuxolimab in advanced cancers. On the study more broadly: Patients were dosed intravenously with ivuxolimab at 0.01 to 10 mg/kg every 2 weeks.

Looked up from germline, CDR1 is SGHNT and CDR2 is YYREEE (reference sequence). The CDR3 is 15 residues long. The germline V and J ends were trimmed by 0 bases and 3 bases, with 13 bases remaining between them. Measured with immunoSEQ multiplex PCR; TCRdb has only the in-frame clones, and not every one. The sample has about 33,000 clones, 89% seen once. J is TRBJ2-7 and V is TRBV5-4; D is unclear. This clonotype was obtained from an adult with an advanced solid tumor such as melanoma, head and neck, liver or kidney cancer. The sequences come from CD4+ or CD8+ T cells sorted from blood, collected in a trial of the OX40 agonist ivuxolimab. The CDR3 bases are TGTGCCAGCAGCTTGGGGTCACCTGCCCTCTACGAGCAGTACTTC. It codes for CASSLGSPALYEQYF.